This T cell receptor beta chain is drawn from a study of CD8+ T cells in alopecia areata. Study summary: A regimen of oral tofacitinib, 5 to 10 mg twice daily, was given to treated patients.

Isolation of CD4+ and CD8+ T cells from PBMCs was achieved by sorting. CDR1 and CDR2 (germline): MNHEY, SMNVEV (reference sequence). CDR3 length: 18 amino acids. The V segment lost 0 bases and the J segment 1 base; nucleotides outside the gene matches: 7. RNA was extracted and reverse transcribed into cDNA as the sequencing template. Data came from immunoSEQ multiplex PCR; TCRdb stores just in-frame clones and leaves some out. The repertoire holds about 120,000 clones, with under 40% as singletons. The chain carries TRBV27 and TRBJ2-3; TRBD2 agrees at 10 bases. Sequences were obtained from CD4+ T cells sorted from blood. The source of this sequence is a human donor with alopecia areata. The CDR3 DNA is TGTGCCAGCAGTTTATCGTTGGCTAGCGGGGGCCGCACAGATACGCAGTATTTT. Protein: CASSLSLASGGRTDTQYF.